Listed below are T cell receptor beta chains from one sample, sequenced in a study of CD8 T cells in Susac syndrome. From the immunoSEQ multiplex PCR reads, TCRdb called clonotypes with MiXCR, one entry per CDR3 protein. The sample yields roughly 200,000 distinct CDR3 sequences, 85% to 95% seen once. Sequenced input: CD4+ T cells from PBMCs. The receptors here all came from a human donor with Susac syndrome. The CDR3 runs from the conserved cysteine through the conserved F or W. Each record gives: D gene, clone size, J gene, V gene, CDR3 DNA, CDR3 protein. D genes are given only for firm matches. For some rows the clone size is stated as once, few or many, or as a class when expanded; others skip it.

d_gene: NA
abundance: NA
j_gene: TRBJ1-3
v_gene: TRBV18
CDR3nt: TGTGCCAGCTCACTTGGAAGGGACCCCTCTGGAAACACCATATATTTT
CDR3aa: CASSLGRDPSGNTIYF

d_gene: TRBD1
abundance: once
j_gene: TRBJ1-2
v_gene: TRBV20-1
CDR3nt: TGCAGTGCTAGAGGGTGGGACAGGGGTGGCGGCTACACCTTC
CDR3aa: CSARGWDRGGGYTF

d_gene: NA
abundance: NA
j_gene: TRBJ2-1
v_gene: TRBV20-1
CDR3nt: TGCAGTGCTAGGACCCCAGGGCGGGGCTACAATGAGCAGTTCTTC
CDR3aa: CSARTPGRGYNEQFF

d_gene: TRBD1
abundance: NA
j_gene: TRBJ1-1
v_gene: TRBV30
CDR3nt: TGTGCCTGGGACCGTGGAGGGGGCAGGTCGTTGGTCACTGAAGCTTTCTTT
CDR3aa: CAWDRGGGRSLVTEAFF

d_gene: NA
abundance: NA
j_gene: TRBJ1-1
v_gene: TRBV5-1
CDR3nt: TGCGCCAGCAGCTGGGCCCTTGGAAGACCCCTTAACACTGAAGCTTTCTTT
CDR3aa: CASSWALGRPLNTEAFF

d_gene: TRBD2
abundance: NA
j_gene: TRBJ2-1
v_gene: TRBV29-1
CDR3nt: TGCAGCGTCCTAATGCGGGAGTTCCACAATGAGCAGTTCTTC
CDR3aa: CSVLMREFHNEQFF

d_gene: NA
abundance: NA
j_gene: TRBJ1-6
v_gene: TRBV5-4
CDR3nt: TGTGCCAGCAGCCGACGGGAAGTTAATTCACCCCTCCACTTT
CDR3aa: CASSRREVNSPLHF

d_gene: NA
abundance: NA
j_gene: TRBJ1-2
v_gene: TRBV29-1
CDR3nt: TGCAGCGTCTCCGCACAGGGAGACTGTGGCTACACCTTC
CDR3aa: CSVSAQGDCGYTF

d_gene: NA
abundance: few
j_gene: TRBJ2-5
v_gene: TRBV27
CDR3nt: TGTGCCAGCAGTTTATCCAGGCGAGAGACCCAGTACTTC
CDR3aa: CASSLSRRETQYF

d_gene: TRBD1
abundance: NA
j_gene: TRBJ2-2
v_gene: TRBV5-1
CDR3nt: TGCGCCAGCAGCCCTGGGACAGGGCGGATGTCCGGGGAGCTGTTTTTT
CDR3aa: CASSPGTGRMSGELFF

d_gene: NA
abundance: NA
j_gene: TRBJ2-5
v_gene: TRBV20-1
CDR3nt: TGCAGTGCTAGAGGACACAGGTTACAAGAGACCCAGTACTTC
CDR3aa: CSARGHRLQETQYF

d_gene: NA
abundance: few
j_gene: TRBJ2-5
v_gene: TRBV29-1
CDR3nt: TGCAGCGTTTCATCCGGGACGTACCAAGAGACCCAGTACTTC
CDR3aa: CSVSSGTYQETQYF

d_gene: NA
abundance: NA
j_gene: TRBJ1-6
v_gene: TRBV5-6
CDR3nt: TGTGCCAGCAGCTTGGGGTTAGATTCACCCCTCCACTTT
CDR3aa: CASSLGLDSPLHF

d_gene: TRBD1
abundance: once
j_gene: TRBJ1-1
v_gene: TRBV20-1
CDR3nt: TGCAGTGCCGAGGCAGACTTGGACAGGGACCTTGGAGCTTTCTTT
CDR3aa: CSAEADLDRDLGAFF

d_gene: NA
abundance: NA
j_gene: TRBJ2-2
v_gene: TRBV20-1
CDR3nt: TGCAGTGCTAGAGCTGCCACTAGCAGTACCGGGGAGCTGTTTTTT
CDR3aa: CSARAATSSTGELFF

d_gene: NA
abundance: NA
j_gene: TRBJ1-2
v_gene: TRBV28
CDR3nt: TGTGCCAGCAGTCCCCCGGGGGAGGAGTATGGCTACACCTTC
CDR3aa: CASSPPGEEYGYTF